Following are 29 T cell receptor beta chains from one sample sequenced in a study of cytomegalovirus exposure and HLA in healthy donors. Use of 60 Vbeta and 13 Jbeta primers characterized the PCR. Here immunoSEQ multiplex PCR was the method, and the copy in TCRdb shows in-frame clones only, minus some. The sample lists roughly 98,000 clones, about 80% occurring once. The sequenced sample was PBMCs. These receptors all come from a middle-aged man in good health and CMV-seronegative.

The chain is built from TRBV11-2 and TRBJ1-4, with D perhaps matching TRBD1 (6 bases). The germline V gene encodes CDR1 SGHAT and CDR2 FQNNGV. V was trimmed by 9 bases and J by 0 bases, leaving 20 bases between them. The CDR3 has 17 amino acids. This CDR3 reads CASCRAGQWATNEKLFF. The CDR3 DNA follows: TGTGCCAGTTGCCGAGCCGGACAGTGGGCAACTAATGAAAAACTGTTTTTT.

Only one count was recorded for this clone. The CDR3 protein is CASSVDPRPYTQYF. The CDR3 DNA reads TGTGCCAGCAGCGTAGACCCTAGGCCTTATACGCAGTATTTT. The chain is built from TRBV9 and TRBJ2-3; no definite D call. Germline V gene lookup returns CDR1 SGDLS and CDR2 YYNGEE. The CDR3 is made up of 14 amino acids. V was cut by 0 bases and J by 7 bases, with 12 bases left in between.

This chain links TRBV4-3 with TRBJ2-5; D is ambiguous. In germline, CDR1 is LGHNA, CDR2 YSLEER. V was clipped by 2 bases and J by 3 bases, with 7 bases between them. CDR3 length: 13 residues. The CDR3 DNA is TGCGCCAGCAGCCAAATTCCCGAAGAGACCCAGTACTTC. The encoded protein is CASSQIPEETQYF.

Of note for this clone: This same CDR3 is encoded by further DNA sequences in the sample. This sequence joins TRBV19 and TRBJ2-1; weak D call: TRBD1 (5 bases). Trimming stripped 5 bases from V and 1 base from J, with 12 bases between. This CDR3 region has 15 residues. Germline V gene sequence: CDR1 LNHDA, CDR2 SQIVND (reference sequence). CDR3 nucleotides: TGTGCCAGTAGTCCCTTACAGGTATCCTACAATGAGCAGTTCTTC. This translates into CASSPLQVSYNEQFF.

The V and J genes are TRBV4-1 and TRBJ1-1; D is undetermined. CDR1 and CDR2 from the germline V gene are MGHRA and YSYEKL. Trimming left V 1 base short and J 5 bases short, with 17 bases between. The length of the CDR3 is 16 residues. CDR3 amino acids: CASSQGPNIPGTEAFF. As DNA, the CDR3 is TGCGCCAGCAGCCAAGGCCCCAACATCCCGGGGACTGAAGCTTTCTTT.

The CDR3, as DNA: TGTGCCAGCACGGACACCGCCTACGAGCAGTACTTC. Its translation: CASTDTAYEQYF. This chain uses TRBV2 with TRBJ2-5; TRBD1 might be the D (5 bases). TRBJ2-7 matches the DNA end more closely, so the J call is doubtful. Germline-derived CDR1 and CDR2 are SNHLY and FYNNEI. The length of the CDR3 is 12 residues.

The chain joins TRBV11-2 to TRBJ2-2, with 10 bases identical to TRBD1. V was clipped by 10 bases and J by 4 bases; unmatched bases: 9. The length of the CDR3 is 15 residues. CDR1 is SGHAT, CDR2 FQNNGV, per germline. The CDR3 bases are TGTGCCACTCCAAGAGGGACAGGGGTCACCGGGGAGCTGTTTTTT. The encoded protein is CATPRGTGVTGELFF.

The V and J genes are TRBV6-5 and TRBJ2-5, with 12 bases aligning to TRBD2. From germline, CDR1 is MNHEY and CDR2 SVGAGI. This CDR3 comprises 16 residues. With 0 bases clipped from V and 5 bases from J, the junction kept 4 bases outside the gene matches. The CDR3, as DNA: TGTGCCAGCAGTTACTCCCCCGGGACTAGCGGGGAGACCCAGTACTTC. This gives the protein CASSYSPGTSGETQYF.

The genes are TRBV19 and TRBJ1-1, with D unclear. V gave up 3 bases and J gave up 3 bases, with 8 bases separating them. The germline V gene encodes CDR1 LNHDA and CDR2 SQIVND (reference sequence). This CDR3 spans 13 amino acids. The CDR3 DNA follows: TGTGCCAGTAGTATTACGCGAGACACTGAAGCTTTCTTT. Encoded protein: CASSITRDTEAFF.

This sequence joins TRBV29-1 and TRBJ1-5, with 9 bases that match TRBD1. Germline V gene sequence: CDR1 SQVTM, CDR2 ANQGSEA. The junction had 4 bases not matched to a gene; V was cut back by 1 base and J by 6 bases. The CDR3 is 14 residues long. The CDR3 nucleotides are TGCAGCGTTGAAGGGACAGGGGTTGGTCAGCCCCAGCATTTT. Protein: CSVEGTGVGQPQHF.

J is TRBJ2-1 and V is TRBV5-5; 9 bases map to TRBD2. From germline, CDR1 is SGHKS and CDR2 YYEKEE (reference sequence). This CDR3 is built from 15 residues. V was pared by 1 base and J by 7 bases, with 6 bases of the junction left unmatched. The CDR3 here is CASSLFSGGQNEQFF. The DNA of the CDR3 is TGTGCCAGCAGCTTGTTCAGCGGGGGGCAGAATGAGCAGTTCTTC.

The J gene is TRBJ2-7, the V gene TRBV11-2; TRBD1 matches at 7 bases. From germline, CDR1 is SGHAT and CDR2 FQNNGV. The V segment lost 4 bases and the J segment 1 base; nucleotides outside the gene matches: 4. The CDR3 runs 14 residues. CDR3 loop: CASSSRQGSYEQYF. The CDR3 bases are TGTGCCAGCAGCTCCAGACAGGGTTCCTACGAGCAGTACTTC.

This chain connects TRBV5-1 to TRBJ2-5; D gene uncertain. With 2 bases removed from V and 2 bases from J, the gap between germline ends came to 7 bases. CDR3 length equals 13 residues. Germline V CDR1 and CDR2: SGHRS, YFSETQ. Written as DNA, the CDR3 is TGCGCCAGCAGCTTAGGAGTTCAAGAGACCCAGTACTTC. This codes for CASSLGVQETQYF.

V and J are TRBV4-1 and TRBJ1-4, with 10 bases lining up with TRBD1. The CDR3 is 12 residues long. V dropped 8 bases and J dropped 7; count of bases not matched to a gene: 1. Looked up from germline, CDR1 is MGHRA and CDR2 is YSYEKL. The CDR3 nucleotides are TGCGCCAGCCGACAGGGGGCTGAAAAACTGTTTTTT. Translating it yields CASRQGAEKLFF.

The chain employs TRBV7-9 and TRBJ2-7, with 7 nucleotides matching TRBD1. This CDR3 is 14 amino acids long. Germline V gene sequence: CDR1 SEHNR, CDR2 FQNEAQ (reference sequence). Germline trimming cut 4 bases from V and 6 bases from J; bases unmatched to any gene: 9. In DNA form, the CDR3 reads TGTGCCAGCAGCTCTGAGGGGGCAGTGGGCGAGCAGTACTTC. Residues: CASSSEGAVGEQYF.

This rearrangement joins TRBV11-3 to TRBJ2-1, with D perhaps TRBD1 (8 bases). The CDR3 consists of 13 residues. V was pared by 2 bases and J by 12 bases, with 14 bases between. Germline V CDR1 and CDR2: SGHNT, YENEEA. The CDR3: CASSLLQGGVQFF. CDR3 DNA: TGTGCCAGCAGCTTATTACAGGGGGGGGTGCAGTTCTTC.

The rearrangement uses TRBV5-1 and TRBJ2-5; 10 bases align to TRBD2. Germline assignment: CDR1 SGHRS and CDR2 YFSETQ. There are 13 residues in the CDR3. V lost 7 bases and J lost 4; bases outside the gene matches: 4. The CDR3 nucleotides are TGCGCCAGCGAGAGCGGGGGGGGAGAGACCCAGTACTTC. Translation: CASESGGGETQYF.

A remark on this clone: This sample includes further DNA sequences coding for the same CDR3. The V gene is TRBV10-3, the J gene TRBJ2-7, with a possible D match to TRBD2 (7 bases). Trimming removed 4 bases at V and 2 bases at J, with 12 bases between. This CDR3 is built from 14 residues. Germline-derived CDR1 and CDR2 are ENHRY and SYGVKD. The CDR3 spells CAISGGGSTYEQYF. The CDR3 DNA sequence: TGTGCCATCAGTGGGGGGGGCTCTACCTACGAGCAGTACTTC.

V usage is TRBV7-9 and J usage is TRBJ2-3, with TRBD2 as a possible D gene (6 bases). Trimming pared 3 bases from V and 5 bases from J, leaving 15 bases between. Germline CDR1 is SEHNR and CDR2 is FQNEAQ (reference sequence). This CDR3 is 15 amino acids long. The CDR3 is CASSFRETRGDTQYF. The CDR3 DNA is TGTGCCAGCAGCTTTCGGGAGACCCGGGGAGATACGCAGTATTTT. Supplemented by reference TRBV7-9 and TRBJ2-3, the full variable domain reads DTGVSQNPRHKITKRGQNVTFRCDPISEHNRLYWYRQTLGQGPEFLTYFQNEAQLEKSRLLSDRFSAERPKGSFSTLEIQRTEQGDSAMYLCASSFRETRGDTQYFGPGTRLTVL.

This clone was counted a single time. The V gene is TRBV11-2, the J gene TRBJ2-5; D not certain. The V gene's germline CDR1 is SGHAT and CDR2 FQNNGV. V dropped 2 bases and J dropped 2 bases, with 12 bases sitting between them. The CDR3 runs 15 residues. CDR3 amino acids: CASSLRRRQQETQYF. The CDR3 nucleotides read TGTGCCAGCAGCTTACGTCGGCGGCAGCAAGAGACCCAGTACTTC. The complete variable domain, with remaining parts taken from reference TRBV11-2 and TRBJ2-5, reads EAGVAQSPRYKIIEKRQSVAFWCNPISGHATLYWYQQILGQGPKLLIQFQNNGVVDDSQLPKDRFSAERLKGVDSTLKIQPAKLEDSAVYLCASSLRRRQQETQYFGPGTRLLVL.

The chain joins TRBV30 to TRBJ2-2; no definite D call. Germline assignment: CDR1 GTSNPN and CDR2 SVGIG (reference sequence). The length of the CDR3 is 13 residues. V was cut by 3 bases and J by 4 bases, with 9 bases left in between. The CDR3 is CAWRWHTTGELFF. DNA for the CDR3: TGTGCCTGGAGGTGGCACACCACCGGGGAGCTGTTTTTT.

In its sample, this clone was seen a few times. A read error may account for a junction end that differs from germline. V and J are TRBV7-9 and TRBJ1-6, with 9 bases lining up with TRBD1. Looked up from germline, CDR1 is SEHNR and CDR2 is FQNEAQ (reference sequence). This CDR3 has 16 residues. CDR3: CSSSLGQGFYNSPLHF. The CDR3 bases are TGTTCCAGCAGCTTGGGACAGGGTTTTTATAATTCACCCCTCCACTTT.

This chain uses TRBV27 with TRBJ2-3; D is unresolved. Trimming shortened V by 0 bases and J by 3 bases, and 13 bases separated the two germline ends. Germline-derived CDR1 and CDR2 are MNHEY and SMNVEV (reference sequence). The CDR3 consists of 16 residues. The CDR3 region has the DNA TGTGCCAGCAGTTTATCCGTAATGTATCAGACAGATACGCAGTATTTT. It encodes CASSLSVMYQTDTQYF.

V gene TRBV21-1 combines with J gene TRBJ1-2. TRBV21-1 is a documented pseudogene. The CDR3 loop spans 18 amino acids. This chain's CDR3 is CASSKASRWQLANYGYTF. DNA for the CDR3: TGTGCCAGCAGCAAAGCTTCCCGGTGGCAGCTAGCTAACTATGGCTACACCTTC.

The chain links TRBV5-1 to TRBJ2-7; 7 nucleotides align to TRBD2. The CDR3 has 15 amino acids. Germline lookup yields CDR1 SGHRS and CDR2 YFSETQ. The V segment lost 4 bases and the J segment 4 bases; nucleotides outside the gene matches: 11. CDR3 protein: CASSLRDYREYEQYF. The CDR3 coding sequence is TGCGCCAGCAGCCTTAGGGACTATCGAGAGTACGAGCAGTACTTC. The full variable domain, completed using reference TRBV5-1 and TRBJ2-7, is KAGVTQTPRYLIKTRGQQVTLSCSPISGHRSVSWYQQTPGQGLQFLFEYFSETQRNKGNFPGRFSGRQFSNSRSEMNVSTLELGDSALYLCASSLRDYREYEQYFGPGTRLTVT.

V usage is TRBV5-3 and J usage is TRBJ2-7, with D possibly matching TRBD2 (6 bases). TRBV5-3 is an ORF, and what it does is uncertain. The CDR3 totals 14 residues. Trimming stripped 2 bases from V and 3 bases from J, with 12 bases between. The CDR3 sequence is CARSLGAGSYEQYF. DNA of the CDR3: TGTGCCAGAAGCTTAGGGGCGGGGAGCTACGAGCAGTACTTC.

A single count supports this clone. The CDR3 protein is CASSGRERGSTDTQYF. Written as DNA, the CDR3 is TGTGCCAGCAGTGGGCGGGAGCGGGGGAGCACAGATACGCAGTATTTT. The J gene is TRBJ2-3, the V gene TRBV6-1; 8 bases fit TRBD2. V lost 4 bases and J lost 0; bases outside the gene matches: 6. The CDR3 covers 16 residues. Germline loops: CDR1 MNHNS, CDR2 SASEGT.

V is TRBV5-1 and J is TRBJ2-1, with a tentative D call TRBD1 (6 bases). Per the germline V gene, CDR1 is SGHRS and CDR2 is YFSETQ. The CDR3 consists of 15 residues. The germline V and J ends were trimmed by 0 bases and 5 bases, with 12 bases remaining between them. CDR3 nucleotides: TGCGCCAGCAGCTTGGCCGGGACAATAAACAATGAGCAGTTCTTC. Protein product: CASSLAGTINNEQFF.

The chain joins TRBV25-1 to TRBJ2-3, with 10 bases lining up with TRBD2. CDR1 and CDR2 from the germline V gene are MGHDK and SYGVNS. This CDR3 contains 14 residues. Germline trimming cut 9 bases from V and 6 bases from J; bases unmatched to any gene: 9. CDR3 bases: TGTGCCAGGTCTACTAGCGGGGACCGGGATACGCAGTATTTT. As protein: CARSTSGDRDTQYF.